The 20 T cell receptor beta chains reported below all come from one sample, sequenced in a study of response to subunit inactivated influenza vaccine. TCRdb ran MiXCR on the RT-PCR reads and lists one entry per CDR3 protein. The sample carries hundreds of thousands of distinct CDR3 sequences, around 11% recorded once. These data were also reused for a study on T cells expressing NK-cell markers. That source adds: The TCR beta cDNA came from 5'RACE template switching with UMIs.

Sequencing was performed on PBMCs from blood, taken on the day of vaccination. The receptors were gathered from a man aged 50 or older who received an inactivated influenza vaccine.

This clonotype was counted only a few times. V gene TRBV6-2 or TRBV6-3 combines with J gene TRBJ2-1, with D perhaps TRBD2 (5 bases). Trimming shortened V by 0 bases and J by 8 bases, and 14 bases separated the two germline ends. Germline CDR1 MNHEY, CDR2 SVGEGT. The CDR3 covers 15 residues. The CDR3 loop is CASSYSKGKEDEQFF. DNA for the CDR3: TGTGCCAGCAGTTACTCGAAAGGGAAGGAGGATGAGCAGTTCTTC.

V is TRBV27 and J is TRBJ2-3; D is possibly TRBD2 (6 bases). Germline V gives CDR1 MNHEY, CDR2 SMNVEV (reference sequence). The CDR3 is made up of 14 amino acids. V was pared by 7 bases and J by 5 bases, with 16 bases between. CDR3 sequence (DNA): TGTGCCAGCAACCTTCGGGGGAGAGGAGATACGCAGTATTTT. This codes for CASNLRGRGDTQYF.

This CDR3 reads CASSQAGTAYYEQYF. CDR3 nucleotides: TGTGCCAGCAGCCAAGCCGGGACAGCCTACTACGAGCAGTACTTC. The chain is built from TRBV4-2 and TRBJ2-7; 7 bases are a match to TRBD1. The germline V gene encodes CDR1 LGHNA and CDR2 YNFKEQ. The V segment lost 1 base and the J segment 3 bases; nucleotides outside the gene matches: 6. This CDR3 spans 15 amino acids.

CDR3 sequence (DNA): TGTGCCAGCAGCGACGTCGGGGACAATGAGCAGTTCTTC. Translation gives CASSDVGDNEQFF. The J gene is TRBJ2-1, the V gene TRBV12-3 or TRBV12-4; possibly TRBD2 for D (5 bases). The CDR3 is 13 residues long. Trimming shortened V by 6 bases and J by 5 bases, and 11 bases separated the two germline ends.

In its sample, this clonotype was seen a few times. The V call is TRBV20-1, the J call TRBJ2-2, with 8 positions matching TRBD1. In germline, CDR1 is DFQATT, CDR2 SNEGSKA (reference sequence). The CDR3 consists of 16 residues. V gave up 3 bases and J gave up 2 bases; unmatched junction bases: 8. The CDR3 loop reads CSASSSGGANTGELFF. CDR3 in DNA: TGCAGTGCTAGTAGTTCAGGGGGCGCAAACACCGGGGAGCTGTTTTTT.

This clonotype was seen a handful of times. The chain is built from TRBV5-1 and TRBJ2-3, with a weak D call TRBD2 (5 bases). The CDR3 is made up of 14 amino acids. The V gene lost 0 bases and the J gene lost 2 bases, with 7 bases spanning the gap. Per germline, CDR1 SGHRS and CDR2 YFSETQ. The CDR3 region has the DNA TGCGCCAGCAGCTTGGGAGGGCACACAGATACGCAGTATTTT. This translates into CASSLGGHTDTQYF. Supplemented by reference TRBV5-1 and TRBJ2-3, the full variable domain reads KAGVTQTPRYLIKTRGQQVTLSCSPISGHRSVSWYQQTPGQGLQFLFEYFSETQRNKGNFPGRFSGRQFSNSRSEMNVSTLELGDSALYLCASSLGGHTDTQYFGPGTRLTVL.

This clonotype occurred many times. The rearrangement joins TRBV5-1 to TRBJ2-3, with 8 bases aligning to TRBD2. J was trimmed by 11 bases and V by 2 bases; bases with no gene match: 13. This CDR3 region has 15 residues. The germline V gene encodes CDR1 SGHRS and CDR2 YFSETQ. Here the CDR3 reads CASSFLAGSTMGQYF. For the CDR3, the DNA is TGCGCCAGCAGCTTTCTAGCGGGCTCTACTATGGGGCAGTATTTT. Drawing the rest from reference TRBV5-1 and TRBJ2-3, the complete variable domain is KAGVTQTPRYLIKTRGQQVTLSCSPISGHRSVSWYQQTPGQGLQFLFEYFSETQRNKGNFPGRFSGRQFSNSRSEMNVSTLELGDSALYLCASSFLAGSTMGQYFGPGTRLTVL.

There are a few counts of this clonotype. The V call is TRBV28, the J call TRBJ2-1; D is uncertain. Trimming pared 2 bases from V and 4 bases from J, leaving 15 bases between. The germline V gene encodes CDR1 MDHEN and CDR2 SYDVKM. The CDR3 sequence is 16 residues long. The CDR3 sequence: CASSLKRFSYYNEQFF. CDR3 bases: TGTGCCAGCAGTTTAAAGAGGTTCTCGTATTACAATGAGCAGTTCTTC. Full variable domain (rest looked up from reference TRBV28 and TRBJ2-1): DVKVTQSSRYLVKRTGEKVFLECVQDMDHENMFWYRQDPGLGLRLIYFSYDVKMKEKGDIPEGYSVSREKKERFSLILESASTNQTSMYLCASSLKRFSYYNEQFFGPGTRLTVL.

This clonotype has just a few counts. CDR3 protein: CSVEDFSAKRGTEAFF. The CDR3 DNA reads TGCAGCGTTGAAGACTTCTCAGCTAAGAGGGGCACTGAAGCTTTCTTT. The chain combines TRBV29-1 with TRBJ1-1; possibly TRBD1 for D (5 bases). The CDR3 totals 16 residues. In germline, CDR1 is SQVTM, CDR2 ANQGSEA. Trimming removed 0 bases at V and 4 bases at J, with 18 bases between.

The gene calls are TRBV5-5 and TRBJ2-1; D may match TRBD1 or TRBD2 (5 bases each). Germline loops: CDR1 SGHKS, CDR2 YYEKEE (reference sequence). This CDR3 spans 12 amino acids. With 2 bases removed from V and 14 bases from J, the gap between germline ends came to 14 bases. The CDR3 spells CASSFWGIMEFF. The CDR3, as DNA: TGTGCCAGCAGCTTCTGGGGGATAATGGAGTTCTTC.

This clonotype was counted only a few times. The chain is built from TRBV28 and TRBJ2-2; 10 nucleotides agree with TRBD2. The germline CDR1 and CDR2 sequences are MDHEN and SYDVKM. The ends lost 0 bases at V and 2 bases at J; junction bases unmatched: 6. The CDR3 runs to 18 residues. The CDR3 nucleotides are TGTGCCAGCAGTTTATGGCTAGCGGGAGTCCCTAACACCGGGGAGCTGTTTTTT. Residues: CASSLWLAGVPNTGELFF.

This clonotype was recorded at least ten times. V and J are TRBV6-2 or TRBV6-3 and TRBJ2-7; D possibly corresponds to TRBD1 (6 bases). The CDR3 extends over 15 amino acids. Germline V gene data show CDR1 as MNHEY and CDR2 as SVGEGT. The V end was cut by 3 bases, the J end by 3 bases, with 15 bases between. The CDR3 DNA sequence: TGTGCCAGCAGTTATTACGGGACACCAAACTACGAGCAGTACTTC. Protein sequence: CASSYYGTPNYEQYF.

The sample holds many counts of this clonotype. V gene TRBV4-3 combines with J gene TRBJ2-2; 14 nucleotides line up with TRBD2. This CDR3 contains 15 residues. The germline gives CDR1 LGHNA, CDR2 YSLEER. With 4 bases clipped from V and 6 bases from J, the junction kept 1 base outside the gene matches. CDR3 in DNA: TGCGCCAGCAGCCCGGGACTAGCGGGAGCCGGGGAGCTGTTTTTT. This encodes CASSPGLAGAGELFF.

The chain has TRBV6-1 and TRBJ1-1; D call uncertain. Trimming stripped 5 bases from V and 2 bases from J, with 12 bases between. This CDR3 comprises 14 residues. Per germline, CDR1 MNHNS and CDR2 SASEGT. The CDR3 here is CASSPSAENTEAFF. Here the CDR3 DNA reads TGTGCCAGCAGTCCTTCAGCCGAAAACACTGAAGCTTTCTTT.

Only a few counts were recorded for this clonotype. This chain joins TRBV11-2 and TRBJ2-3, with 11 bases matching TRBD2. CDR3 length: 14 amino acids. Germline CDR1 and CDR2: SGHAT and FQNNGV. The V and J ends lost 5 bases and 4 bases, in that order; junction bases with no gene match: 2. The CDR3 DNA reads TGTGCCAGCAGCACGGGACTAGCGGCAGATACGCAGTATTTT. Protein sequence: CASSTGLAADTQYF.

CDR3 region: CASSLGGEYNEQFF. The DNA of the CDR3 is TGCGCCAGCAGCTTGGGAGGAGAGTACAATGAGCAGTTCTTC. The J gene is TRBJ2-1, the V gene TRBV5-1; D is uncertain. The length of the CDR3 is 14 residues. The V and J ends lost 0 bases and 4 bases respectively, with 8 bases between them. The V gene's germline CDR1 is SGHRS and CDR2 YFSETQ.

This clonotype was found many times. The chain links TRBV12-3 or TRBV12-4 to TRBJ2-1; possibly TRBD2 for D (7 bases). The CDR3 is made up of 15 amino acids. V lost 6 bases, J lost 6 bases, and 18 bases lay in between. CDR3 DNA sequence: TGTGCCAGCAGAGGGGGAAGCGGGGAAGCCAATGAGCAGTTCTTC. Amino acids: CASRGGSGEANEQFF.

Only one count was recorded for this clonotype. The V and J genes are TRBV18 and TRBJ2-2; D gene unclear. This CDR3 contains 15 residues. Trimming stripped 3 bases from V and 1 base from J, with 9 bases between. Germline lookup yields CDR1 KGHSH and CDR2 LQKENI. CDR3 region: CASSPSPMNTGELFF. The CDR3 DNA is TGTGCCAGCTCACCGTCGCCCATGAACACCGGGGAGCTGTTTTTT.

This rearrangement joins TRBV29-1 to TRBJ1-1; 8 nucleotides align to TRBD1. The CDR3 is made up of 16 amino acids. The V gene end was trimmed by 5 bases and the J gene end by 4 bases; junction bases not matched to a gene: 15. The V gene's germline CDR1 is SQVTM and CDR2 ANQGSEA. The CDR3 DNA is TGCAGCGTTCCTTGCCGGACAGGGATTTCTGGCACTGAAGCTTTCTTT. Protein sequence: CSVPCRTGISGTEAFF.

The sample holds a few counts of this clonotype. The rearrangement links TRBV10-3 to TRBJ2-3; 12 bases fit TRBD2. The CDR3 spans 15 residues. With V trimmed by 3 bases and J by 7 bases, 5 bases remained unmatched. The germline CDR1 and CDR2 sequences are ENHRY and SYGVKD. CDR3 nucleotide sequence: TGTGCCATCAGTGACGCTAGCGGGGGGGCAAATACGCAGTATTTT. It yields the protein CAISDASGGANTQYF.